This T cell receptor (beta chain) was captured by sequencing in a study of beta chain features in type 1 diabetes. This clone has just a few counts. Its antigen is not known. The study reverse transcribed the entire isolated RNA, so it sequenced expressed TCRB transcripts. The repertoire was sequenced with immunoSEQ multiplex PCR; TCRdb's copy has only in-frame clones and lacks some. This table holds around 160,000 clones, approximately 52% found once. Purities in excess of 95% were seen in all sorted populations. The CDR3 is 13 amino acids. Trimming removed 2 bases from V and 4 bases from J, with 8 bases in between. CDR1 is SGHTA and CDR2 is FQGNSA in the germline V gene. Whole-study findings and limits: A greater similarity of naive, central memory and Treg TCRB repertoires was seen among patients than among healthy donors.

The sample was Tregs from blood. The chain uses TRBV7-2 and TRBJ2-5, with D unclear. The receptor comes from a man in his late teens or twenties in good health. This chain's CDR3 is CASSLRSGETQYF. CDR3 bases: TGTGCCAGCAGCTTAAGGTCGGGAGAGACCCAGTACTTC. Looking up the rest from reference TRBV7-2 and TRBJ2-5 gives the full variable domain: GAGVSQSPSNKVTEKGKDVELRCDPISGHTALYWYRQSLGQGLEFLIYFQGNSAPDKSGLPSDRFSAERTGGSVSTLTIQRTQQEDSAVYLCASSLRSGETQYFGPGTRLLVL.